This TCR beta chain was obtained from a study of cytomegalovirus exposure and HLA in healthy donors. A word on this clone: Antigen: not known.

Use of 60 Vbeta and 13 Jbeta primers characterized the PCR. Repertoires were generated with immunoSEQ multiplex PCR, while TCRdb's copy carries only in-frame clones and drops some. The repertoire holds fewer than 150,000 clones, under 80% seen once, with less than 3.5% in the top ten. Findings and limits, study-wide: The only immune exposure information that was available was CMV serostatus.

This TCR was sampled from a male donor in good health and CMV-seronegative. Sequencing was performed on PBMCs.

CDR3 nucleotide sequence: TGTGCCAGCAGCTTAAACTTATACGAGCAGTACTTC. Protein: CASSLNLYEQYF. The rearrangement uses TRBV5-6 and TRBJ2-7; D gene uncertain. Trimming removed 2 bases from V and 4 bases from J, with 7 bases in between. The CDR3 spans 12 residues. Germline V gene lookup returns CDR1 SGHDT and CDR2 YYEEEE.